This T cell receptor (beta chain) was sequenced for a study of blood T cell repertoires in COVID-19. At the level of the study: Resolution of symptoms, clearance, or two negative PCRs was present in recovered Cohort 3 donors.

Data came from immunoSEQ multiplex PCR; TCRdb stores just in-frame clones and leaves some out. The table records around 360,000 clones, around 87% of them present only once. Self-reported history from a screening survey and questionnaire set each donor's cohort. V was clipped by 0 bases and J by 0 bases; unmatched bases: 7. CDR3 length: 18 amino acids. CDR1 and CDR2 (germline): SGHRS, YFSETQ. J is TRBJ2-7 and V is TRBV5-1; 12 positions agree with TRBD2. The TCR comes from a man between 35 and 55 years old in a cohort exposed to, infected with or recovered from COVID-19 (not recorded which). The sequenced sample was PBMCs or T cells enriched from blood (not recorded which). The chain's CDR3 is CASSLVSGTSGYSYEQYF. The CDR3, as DNA: TGCGCCAGCAGCTTGGTTAGTGGGACTAGCGGGTACTCCTACGAGCAGTACTTC.